This entry concerns a single T cell receptor (beta chain). Its antigen remains unidentified. The germline CDR1 and CDR2 sequences are MNHEY and SVGAGI. The CDR3 sequence is 15 residues long. The V gene end was trimmed by 6 bases and the J gene end by 3 bases; junction bases not matched to a gene: 7. This record belongs to a study of cytomegalovirus exposure and HLA in healthy donors. Study-wide points: In a later analysis, CMV-associated beta chains were mostly HLA-associated, it appeared. In a later analysis, TCR association rates varied by HLA locus: DRB1 most, HLA-C fewest. Most subjects had HLA-A and HLA-B alleles reportedly predicted accurately by TCR beta sequences.

The PCR made use of 60 Vbeta and 13 Jbeta primers. Method: immunoSEQ multiplex PCR; TCRdb's copy keeps in-frame clones and lacks some. The data show 100,000 or so clones, 76% seen once. The receptor's source is a woman in her forties or fifties in good health and CMV-seropositive. The gene calls are TRBV6-5 and TRBJ2-1; 8 positions agree with TRBD2. Sequencing used PBMCs. The CDR3 DNA sequence: TGTGCCAGCAGCTTAAGCGGGAGAGGCTACAATGAGCAGTTCTTC. Its protein product is CASSLSGRGYNEQFF.